The T cell receptor beta chain under discussion was sequenced for a study of early T cells in non-severe SARS-CoV-2 infection. In the study overall: Sequencing targeted bulk RNA from unsorted whole blood, leaving chains unpaired. Study results and caveats: Comparison of clonotypes with VDJdb favored anti-spike CD8 responses while missing private and CD4 specificities.

Molecules of cDNA were individually given unique molecular identifiers that were attached to them. TCRdb passed the 5' RACE reads through MiXCR, listing each CDR3 protein once. The table shows around 57,000 distinct CDR3 sequences, with about an eighth occurring only once. Germline lookup yields CDR1 SGHKS and CDR2 YYEKEE (reference sequence). CDR3 length: 15 amino acids. The J segment lost 5 bases and the V segment lost 4 bases, leaving 10 bases of the junction unmatched. This clonotype was counted only a few times. The antigen remains unidentified. This sequence was found in an adult who was a healthcare worker with PCR-confirmed SARS-CoV-2 infection or an uninfected control (not recorded which). The sample was whole blood. This rearrangement joins TRBV5-5 to TRBJ2-7; 9 bases are shared with TRBD2. CDR3: CASSPRAGGGHEQYF. CDR3 nucleotides: TGTGCCAGCAGCCCACGCGCGGGAGGGGGCCACGAGCAGTACTTC.